This TCR beta chain was identified in a study of cytomegalovirus exposure and HLA in healthy donors. The study, taken as a whole, reports: According to the study, 180 or so TCR beta chains were cytomegalovirus-associated. Sequencing probably produced one cluster of sequence variants that were highly shared. Earlier analysis yielded a pattern in which most TCR beta V segments were productive about 87% or about 30% of the time.

V was shortened by 2 bases and J by 1 base, with 9 bases between the two germline ends. The CDR3 runs to 15 residues. Germline lookup yields CDR1 SGHRS and CDR2 YFSETQ. Turning to this clone: Antigen unknown.

This PCR relied on a set of 60 Vbeta primers and 13 Jbeta primers. Method: immunoSEQ multiplex PCR; TCRdb's copy keeps in-frame clones and lacks some. The table includes 65,000 to 80,000 clones, just under 80% detected once. This clonotype originated in a woman in her thirties or forties in good health and CMV-seropositive. The rearrangement joins TRBV5-1 to TRBJ2-2, with D possibly matching TRBD1 (6 bases). The sample was PBMCs. CDR3 in DNA: TGCGCCAGCAGCTTCCAGACAGGGAACACCGGGGAGCTGTTTTTT. It translates to CASSFQTGNTGELFF.